The present T cell receptor beta chain was sequenced within a study of blood T cells in healthy people across ages. PCR was performed a second time for roughly 6 to 12 cycles using a sample-barcoded 5' primer and a J-beta primer mix. TCRdb itself ran the 5' RACE reads through MiXCR, one entry per CDR3 protein. The sample includes about 1.4 million distinct CDR3 sequences, approximately 59% of them seen just once. There are 13 residues in the CDR3. Germline CDR1 and CDR2: MDHEN and SYDVKM. V shed 6 bases and J shed 3 bases, with 11 bases lying between them. What was sequenced was blood. This chain uses TRBV28 with TRBJ1-2, with D hard to call. The source is a man aged 18 to 29 in good health. The CDR3 DNA reads TGTGCCAGCAGCTTCCCCTTTCACTATGGCTACACCTTC. Translating it yields CASSFPFHYGYTF.